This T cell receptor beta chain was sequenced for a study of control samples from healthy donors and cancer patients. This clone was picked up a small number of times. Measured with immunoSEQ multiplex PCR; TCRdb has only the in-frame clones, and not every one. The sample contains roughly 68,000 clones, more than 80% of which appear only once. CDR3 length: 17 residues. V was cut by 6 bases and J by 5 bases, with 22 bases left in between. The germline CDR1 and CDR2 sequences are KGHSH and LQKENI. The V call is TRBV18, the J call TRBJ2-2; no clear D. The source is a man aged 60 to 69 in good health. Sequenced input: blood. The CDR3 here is CASSLIPRLTPTGELFF. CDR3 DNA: TGTGCCAGCTCGCTGATCCCACGGCTAACGCCAACCGGGGAGCTGTTTTTT.